These T cell receptor beta chains were read from a single sample in a study of vaccination effects on CD4 cells after COVID-19. Clones were sequenced by immunoSEQ multiplex PCR, and TCRdb holds only the in-frame ones, with some missing. This sample has tens of thousands of clones, with roughly 80% found just once. Antigen specificity for these receptors is unknown. This sample comprised CD4+ T cells from PBMCs cultured with HCoV-229E spike peptides, obtained before COVID-19 vaccination. The receptor set was obtained from a human donor who received a COVID-19 vaccine. Both conserved end residues are part of each CDR3. A D gene is named only where the DNA matches it firmly. Clone size, where shown, is once, few, many, or a class for clones that have expanded.

d_call: -
clone_size: -
j_call: TRBJ2-2
v_call: TRBV5-4
cdr3_length: 15
cdr3_aa: CASSLMGGRTGELFF
cdr3_nt: TGTGCCAGCAGCCTGATGGGGGGCCGGACCGGGGAGCTGTTTTTT

d_call: -
clone_size: few
j_call: TRBJ2-5
v_call: TRBV7-9
cdr3_length: 11
cdr3_aa: CASSWQETQYF
cdr3_nt: TGTGCCAGCAGCTGGCAAGAGACCCAGTACTTC

d_call: TRBD2
clone_size: -
j_call: TRBJ2-5
v_call: TRBV5-1
cdr3_length: 15
cdr3_aa: CASTRTSGGKETQYF
cdr3_nt: TGCGCCAGCACCCGGACTAGCGGGGGAAAAGAGACCCAGTACTTC

d_call: -
clone_size: -
j_call: TRBJ2-5
v_call: TRBV11-3
cdr3_length: 13
cdr3_aa: CASSLRGFETQYF
cdr3_nt: TGTGCCAGCAGCCTAAGGGGTTTTGAGACCCAGTACTTC

d_call: -
clone_size: -
j_call: TRBJ2-2
v_call: TRBV24-1
cdr3_length: 16
cdr3_aa: CATSGQLIGGTGELFF
cdr3_nt: TGTGCCACCAGTGGACAGTTGATTGGGGGCACCGGGGAGCTGTTTTTT

d_call: -
clone_size: -
j_call: TRBJ2-5
v_call: TRBV9
cdr3_length: 13
cdr3_aa: CASSPSHWETQYF
cdr3_nt: TGTGCCAGCAGCCCATCCCACTGGGAGACCCAGTACTTC

d_call: TRBD1
clone_size: -
j_call: TRBJ1-2
v_call: TRBV5-1
cdr3_length: 16
cdr3_aa: CASSTQPGQGADGYTF
cdr3_nt: TGCGCCAGCAGCACCCAACCGGGACAGGGGGCGGACGGCTACACCTTC

d_call: -
clone_size: -
j_call: TRBJ2-2
v_call: TRBV7-2
cdr3_length: 15
cdr3_aa: CASRSGLANTGELFF
cdr3_nt: TGTGCCAGCAGGTCGGGGCTTGCGAACACCGGGGAGCTGTTTTTT

d_call: -
clone_size: -
j_call: TRBJ2-1
v_call: TRBV7-2
cdr3_length: 13
cdr3_aa: CASSPRADNEQFF
cdr3_nt: TGTGCCAGCAGCCCAAGGGCTGACAATGAGCAGTTCTTC

d_call: TRBD1
clone_size: -
j_call: TRBJ1-1
v_call: TRBV7-7
cdr3_length: 20
cdr3_aa: CASSFPGTGVQLLTPGVAFF
cdr3_nt: TGTGCCAGCAGCTTTCCCGGGACAGGCGTCCAGCTCCTCACCCCGGGGGTGGCTTTCTTT

d_call: -
clone_size: few
j_call: TRBJ1-5
v_call: TRBV18
cdr3_length: 15
cdr3_aa: CASSRGADVGQPQHF
cdr3_nt: TGTGCCAGCTCACGGGGGGCGGATGTAGGTCAGCCCCAGCATTTT

d_call: TRBD1
clone_size: once
j_call: TRBJ1-2
v_call: TRBV5-6
cdr3_length: 14
cdr3_aa: CASSLRGGEKGYTF
cdr3_nt: TGTGCCAGCAGCTTGAGAGGGGGCGAGAAGGGCTACACCTTC

d_call: -
clone_size: -
j_call: TRBJ2-4
v_call: TRBV4-1
cdr3_length: 16
cdr3_aa: CASSQGPAEAKNIQYF
cdr3_nt: TGCGCCAGCAGCCAAGGCCCAGCGGAGGCCAAAAACATTCAGTACTTC

d_call: TRBD1
clone_size: -
j_call: TRBJ1-5
v_call: TRBV6-2/TRBV6-3
cdr3_length: 15
cdr3_aa: CASSYMAGGVQPQHF
cdr3_nt: TGTGCCAGCAGTTACATGGCAGGGGGCGTCCAGCCCCAGCATTTT

d_call: TRBD1
clone_size: -
j_call: TRBJ1-1
v_call: TRBV18
cdr3_length: 15
cdr3_aa: CASSPLGRGRTEAFF
cdr3_nt: TGTGCCAGCTCACCATTAGGGAGGGGGCGAACTGAAGCTTTCTTT

d_call: -
clone_size: once
j_call: TRBJ2-5
v_call: TRBV2
cdr3_length: 12
cdr3_aa: CARLEYQETQYF
cdr3_nt: TGTGCCCGTCTTGAGTACCAAGAGACCCAGTACTTC

d_call: -
clone_size: -
j_call: TRBJ1-4
v_call: TRBV6-5
cdr3_length: 15
cdr3_aa: CASSYTDSLNEKLFF
cdr3_nt: TGTGCCAGCAGTTACACCGACAGTCTGAATGAAAAACTGTTTTTT

d_call: -
clone_size: -
j_call: TRBJ2-3
v_call: TRBV7-3
cdr3_length: 15
cdr3_aa: CASSLKLARTDTQYF
cdr3_nt: TGTGCCAGCAGCTTAAAACTAGCCCGCACAGATACGCAGTATTTT

d_call: -
clone_size: -
j_call: TRBJ2-5
v_call: TRBV18
cdr3_length: 11
cdr3_aa: CASSNQETQYF
cdr3_nt: TGTGCCAGCTCAAACCAAGAGACCCAGTACTTC

d_call: -
clone_size: -
j_call: TRBJ1-3
v_call: TRBV19
cdr3_length: 17
cdr3_aa: CASSRFSDSVSGNTIYF
cdr3_nt: TGTGCCAGTAGTCGATTCTCGGACAGTGTCTCTGGAAACACCATATATTTT